This TCR beta chain was captured by sequencing in a study of graft-versus-host responses after intestinal transplantation. In the case of this clone: Its specificity is unknown.

The CDR3 is 16 residues long. Trimming removed 4 bases from V and 0 bases from J, with 15 bases in between. Germline V lookup: CDR1 LGHNA, CDR2 YNFKEQ. The protocol was immunoSEQ multiplex PCR, while the TCRdb copy is restricted to in-frame clones and leaves out a portion. Of tens of thousands of clones listed, roughly 92% are singletons. This TCR was recovered from a human donor who received an intestinal transplant. This chain joins TRBV4-2 and TRBJ1-2; D not certain. The sequencing here drew on unstimulated CD4+ T cells sorted from spleen or lymph node cells, taken before intestinal transplant. In nucleotides, the CDR3 is TGTGCCAGCAGCCTCGTAAGGACTTTCCCTAACTATGGCTACACCTTC. Residues: CASSLVRTFPNYGYTF.